Each of the 9 T cell receptor beta chains below was sequenced from the same sample in a study of a mutant IDH1 vaccine in newly diagnosed glioma. Data came from immunoSEQ multiplex PCR; TCRdb stores just in-frame clones and leaves some out. The data show 20,000 to 30,000 clones, 70% to 85% seen once. The antigens these receptors bind are not known. The time point was: week 5, during vaccination. With topical imiquimod, each dose of the vaccine consisted of 300 ug of mutant IDH1 20-mer peptide. The material sequenced was PBMCs, taken from a glioma patient whose treatment included an IDH1 peptide vaccine. Receptor source: a man in his forties with glioma. Some clones in this sample may be carry-over from other donors' samples.

Relative to its sample, this clone is medium-sized (0.01 to 0.1%). The gene calls are TRBV19 and TRBJ2-7; D unresolved. CDR3 size: 15 residues. CDR1 is LNHDA and CDR2 is SQIVND in the germline V gene (reference sequence). V was pared by 5 bases and J by 0 bases, with 14 bases between. This CDR3 reads CASSEDGLRSYEQYF. For the CDR3, the DNA is TGTGCCAGTAGTGAGGACGGGTTGCGCTCCTACGAGCAGTACTTC.

This clone is judged medium-sized (0.01 to 0.1%). This chain connects TRBV7-9 to TRBJ2-7; either TRBD1 or TRBD2 may fit D (5 bases each). Trimming took 1 base from V and 6 from J, leaving 13 bases between them. The CDR3 spans 14 residues. The germline CDR1 and CDR2 sequences are SEHNR and FQNEAQ (reference sequence). Here the CDR3 DNA reads TGTGCCAGCAGCTTAGGAAGGGGAGATGGCGAGCAGTACTTC. Amino acids: CASSLGRGDGEQYF.

V gene TRBV27 combines with J gene TRBJ1-5; TRBD1 might be the D (5 bases). Trimming stripped 6 bases from V and 0 bases from J, with 9 bases between. The CDR3 sequence is 14 residues long. Germline assignment: CDR1 MNHEY and CDR2 SMNVEV (reference sequence). CDR3 sequence (DNA): TGTGCCAGCAGCCGGACACTTAGCAATCAGCCCCAGCATTTT. The encoded protein is CASSRTLSNQPQHF.

The count of this clone is one. The rearrangement uses TRBV7-2 and TRBJ1-2, with no clear D. V lost 5 bases to trimming and J lost 5 bases, with 21 bases between them. CDR3 size: 16 residues. Germline values: CDR1 SGHTA, CDR2 FQGNSA. CDR3 coding DNA: TGTGCCAGCAGCCTAGAAGGCGGCAACCTTTTTTATGGCTACACCTTC. It translates to CASSLEGGNLFYGYTF.

The table lists this clone with a count of one. This chain joins TRBV9 and TRBJ1-2; D may be TRBD1 (6 bases). The germline CDR1 and CDR2 sequences are SGDLS and YYNGEE. The CDR3 spans 14 residues. Trimming left V 4 bases short and J 1 base short, with 11 bases between. The CDR3 sequence is CASSPRQVNYGYTF. CDR3 in DNA: TGTGCCAGCAGCCCCCGACAGGTTAACTATGGCTACACCTTC.

V gene TRBV10-2 combines with J gene TRBJ1-5; tentative D call: TRBD1 (6 bases). The CDR3 covers 12 residues. Germline loops: CDR1 WSHSY, CDR2 SAAADI. The V end was cut by 9 bases, the J end by 6 bases, with 12 bases between. CDR3 bases: TGCGCCAGTAGAGGGGGGGTTCAGCCCCAGCATTTT. Its translation: CASRGGVQPQHF.

The chain joins TRBV5-8 to TRBJ1-2; TRBD1 aligns across 7 bases. In germline, CDR1 is SGHTS, CDR2 YDEGEE. V lost 1 base, J lost 4 bases, and 13 bases stayed unmatched. The CDR3 covers 17 residues. The CDR3 nucleotides are TGTGCCAGCAGCTTGTTTACAGGGACAGCAGTTTTCTATGGCTACACCTTC. Amino acid sequence: CASSLFTGTAVFYGYTF.

This chain links TRBV15 with TRBJ1-5, with 8 bases fitting TRBD1. V was clipped by 5 bases and J by 7 bases; unmatched bases: 7. Germline V gene data show CDR1 as LNHNV and CDR2 as YYDKDF (reference sequence). The CDR3 totals 14 residues. This CDR3 reads CATSSDRGLQPQHF. The CDR3 nucleotides are TGTGCCACCAGCTCCGACAGGGGACTGCAGCCCCAGCATTTT.

This chain joins TRBV7-9 and TRBJ2-4, with D tentatively TRBD2 (5 bases). This CDR3 is built from 14 residues. The V end was cut by 2 bases, the J end by 8 bases, with 13 bases between. The germline V gene encodes CDR1 SEHNR and CDR2 FQNEAQ (reference sequence). Written as DNA, the CDR3 is TGTGCCAGCAGCTTAATGGGGTCCGGGGACATTCAGTACTTC. Translated, it gives CASSLMGSGDIQYF. The full variable domain, in which reference TRBV7-9 and TRBJ2-4 provide the parts outside the CDR3, is DTGVSQNPRHKITKRGQNVTFRCDPISEHNRLYWYRQTLGQGPEFLTYFQNEAQLEKSRLLSDRFSAERPKGSFSTLEIQRTEQGDSAMYLCASSLMGSGDIQYFGAGTRLSVL.